Listed below are T cell receptor beta chains from one sample, sequenced in a study of cytotoxic CD8 clonotypes in ibrutinib-treated CLL. The method was immunoSEQ multiplex PCR; TCRdb's version includes in-frame clones alone and lacks a portion of them. The table includes over 200,000 clones, 70% to 75% detected once. Sequences were derived from PBMCs, sampled after 12 months of ibrutinib treatment. All receptors come from a human donor with chronic lymphocytic leukemia. Both conserved end residues are part of each CDR3. A D gene is named only where the DNA matches it firmly. Clone size, where shown, is once, few, many, or a class for clones that have expanded.

J	D	V	size	DNA	CDR3
TRBJ1-1	.	TRBV6-5	.	TGTGCCAGCAAAAACCCAGGGAGGACTGAAGCTTTCTTT	CASKNPGRTEAFF
TRBJ1-5	TRBD1	TRBV7-3	.	TGTGCCAGCAGCCCTGAGGGGGCGGTCAATCAGCCCCAGCATTTT	CASSPEGAVNQPQHF
TRBJ1-5	.	TRBV2	few	TGTGCCAGCAGTGTAGAGGGCAGTCGTGCCAATCAGCCCCAGCATTTT	CASSVEGSRANQPQHF
TRBJ2-7	TRBD2	TRBV9	.	TGTGCCAGCAGCGTAGGCAGCGGGAGGGCCCTACACGAGCAGTACTTC	CASSVGSGRALHEQYF
TRBJ1-4	.	TRBV27	.	TGTGCCAGCCGAGCCCGGGAAAAACTGTTTTTT	CASRAREKLFF
TRBJ2-7	.	TRBV11-3	.	TGTGCCAGCAGCCCTTTGACGATCGGCTACGAGCAGTACTTC	CASSPLTIGYEQYF
TRBJ2-6	.	TRBV6-1	.	TGTGCCAGCAGTGAAGCGCAGATAAATGGGGCCAACGTCCTGACTTTC	CASSEAQINGANVLTF
TRBJ2-3	.	TRBV5-1	once	TGCGCCAGCAGCTCAGATTCCCTCGCGAATACGCAGTATTTT	CASSSDSLANTQYF
TRBJ1-5	.	TRBV2	.	TGTGCCAGCAAGTTGGGGGTATCCGCCCCCAATCAGCCCCAGCATTTT	CASKLGVSAPNQPQHF
TRBJ2-7	TRBD2	TRBV5-1	.	TGCGCCAGCAGCTTCGGACTAGCGGGAGGCTCCCCCTACGAGCAGTACTTC	CASSFGLAGGSPYEQYF
TRBJ1-2	.	TRBV28	.	TGTGCCAGCAGTTCTTCTTCATTCTATGGCTACACCTTC	CASSSSSFYGYTF
TRBJ1-5	.	TRBV28	.	TGTGCCAGCAGTTTGCGAGGGGTTAGCAATCAGCCCCAGCATTTT	CASSLRGVSNQPQHF
TRBJ1-4	.	TRBV25-1	.	TGTGCCAGCAGCTCGTCGCGAGGGGGAGGTGAAAAACTGTTTTTT	CASSSSRGGGEKLFF
TRBJ1-4	.	TRBV29-1	.	TGCAGCGGCGGACAGCTTAATGAAAAACTGTTTTTT	CSGGQLNEKLFF
TRBJ2-2	TRBD2	TRBV15	.	TGTGCCACCAGCAGAGAACTAGCGGTTACCGGGGAGCTGTTTTTT	CATSRELAVTGELFF
TRBJ2-7	TRBD1	TRBV28	.	TGTGCCAGCAGTTTTCATATGGACAGGAGATCCTACGAGCAGTACTTC	CASSFHMDRRSYEQYF
TRBJ1-2	TRBD1	TRBV30	few	TGTGCCTGGAGTGCGACAGACAGGGTTGGGGGCTACACCTTC	CAWSATDRVGGYTF
TRBJ2-2	.	TRBV2	few	TGTGCCAGCGAGTGGAGCGGGGAGCTGTTTTTT	CASEWSGELFF
TRBJ2-3	TRBD1	TRBV29-1	.	TGCAGCGTTTACAGGGGTGCGTCAGATACGCAGTATTTT	CSVYRGASDTQYF
TRBJ2-7	.	TRBV28	.	TGTGCCAGCAGTCAAGCGACAGTCCCCTACGAGCAGTACTTC	CASSQATVPYEQYF
TRBJ1-4	TRBD1	TRBV5-4	.	TGTGCCAGCAGCTTGGTGGGACAGGGTCGCGCTAATGAAAAACTGTTTTTT	CASSLVGQGRANEKLFF
TRBJ1-5	TRBD1	TRBV19	.	TGTGCCAGTAGTATAGCTTATCGGACAGGGCCTAGCAATCAGCCCCAGCATTTT	CASSIAYRTGPSNQPQHF
TRBJ2-3	.	TRBV9	few	TGTGCCAGCAGAGCTTTTAGCGGCACAGATACGCAGTATTTT	CASRAFSGTDTQYF
TRBJ1-2	TRBD1	TRBV29-1	.	TGCAGCGGCAGAACAGGGGATGGCTACACCTTC	CSGRTGDGYTF
TRBJ2-3	.	TRBV27	.	TGTGCCAGCAGTTTCCCGGACAGATTAGATACGCAGTATTTT	CASSFPDRLDTQYF
TRBJ1-5	TRBD1	TRBV28	.	TGTGCCAGCAGTTCCCATCATGCCCGGACAGGCCGGTATAGCAATCAGCCCCAGCATTTT	CASSSHHARTGRYSNQPQHF
TRBJ2-6	.	TRBV7-9	.	TGTGCCAGCAGCGTCATTTCCAGCTCTGGGGCCAACGTCCTGACTTTC	CASSVISSSGANVLTF
TRBJ2-3	TRBD2	TRBV2	.	TGTGCCAGCAGCAAACTAGCGGGGGTTTCCCTCGGGCAGTATTTT	CASSKLAGVSLGQYF
TRBJ2-1	TRBD2	TRBV7-2	.	TGTGCCAGCAGCTTAGCGCTAGCGGGGGTTTTGTTCTTC	CASSLALAGVLFF
TRBJ1-5	TRBD1	TRBV6-5	.	TGTGCCAGCAGTCGGGACAGGTCGGGAATCAAGCCCCAGCATTTT	CASSRDRSGIKPQHF
TRBJ1-3	.	TRBV27	.	TGTGCCAGCAGAGATCGGGACCCTGGAAACACCATATATTTT	CASRDRDPGNTIYF
TRBJ2-7	.	TRBV5-1	.	TGCGCCAGCAGCCCAGGACTCGTTTCCGAGCAGTACTTC	CASSPGLVSEQYF
TRBJ2-4	.	TRBV27	.	TGTGCCAGCACCCCTGGGCCTCTCTCCGAAAACATTCAGTACTTC	CASTPGPLSENIQYF
TRBJ1-1	.	TRBV27	.	TGTGCCAGCAGTTTTAAGGGATTTTTCACTGAAGCTTTCTTT	CASSFKGFFTEAFF
TRBJ2-5	.	TRBV10-3	.	TGTGCCATTCGAGATACTTCACGGGAGACCCAGTACTTC	CAIRDTSRETQYF
TRBJ2-1	.	TRBV7-9	.	TGTGCCAGCAGCTCGGGCCCGGGGGAGCAGTTCTTC	CASSSGPGEQFF
TRBJ1-1	TRBD1	TRBV28	.	TGTGCCAGCAGCCCGACACAGGGGTGGAACACTGAAGCTTTCTTT	CASSPTQGWNTEAFF
TRBJ1-2	.	TRBV5-5	.	TGTGCCAGCAGCTTGGCCGGGGGCCGTAACTATGGCTACACCTTC	CASSLAGGRNYGYTF
TRBJ1-4	.	TRBV6-5	.	TGTGCCAGCGGGAGGGGCAGGGCGAATGAAAAACTGTTTTTT	CASGRGRANEKLFF
TRBJ2-1	.	TRBV7-3	.	TGTGCCAGCAGCTTCGGGGCCTGGAGTCGGGATGAGCAGTTCTTC	CASSFGAWSRDEQFF
TRBJ1-5	.	TRBV15	.	TGTGCCACCAGCAGCACCAGGGTTTTGGATCAGCCCCAGCATTTT	CATSSTRVLDQPQHF
TRBJ2-4	TRBD1	TRBV4-3	.	TGCGCCAGCAGCCAAGGGGACAGGGGGCCAAACATTCAGTACTTC	CASSQGDRGPNIQYF
TRBJ1-2	.	TRBV19	few	TGTGCCAGTAGTATAGAGCCAGTTGAGGGTGGCTACACCTTC	CASSIEPVEGGYTF
TRBJ2-7	TRBD1	TRBV10-3	.	TGTGCCATCAGATTGGGACAGGGCTACGAGCAGTACTTC	CAIRLGQGYEQYF
TRBJ2-5	TRBD2	TRBV5-1	few	TGCGCCAGCAGCTTGCTAGCGGGAGGGCCCCAGGAGACCCAGTACTTC	CASSLLAGGPQETQYF
TRBJ1-3	.	TRBV30	few	TGTGCCTGGAGTGGTAACTCTGGAAACACCATATATTTT	CAWSGNSGNTIYF
TRBJ1-5	TRBD1	TRBV4-1	few	TGCGCCAGCAGCCAAGATGCCCAGGGGGGTCAGCCCCAGCATTTT	CASSQDAQGGQPQHF
TRBJ1-3	.	TRBV7-6	.	TGTGCCAGCAGCTTTTCAGGGAACTCTGGAAACACCATATATTTT	CASSFSGNSGNTIYF